These T cell receptor beta chains were read from a single sample in a study of OX40 agonist ivuxolimab in advanced cancers. Clones were read by immunoSEQ multiplex PCR, and TCRdb kept only the in-frame ones, dropping some. The repertoire consists of over 25,000 clones, with approximately 91% occurring once and the leading ten covering approximately 59%. The sequencing here drew on CD4+ or CD8+ T cells sorted from blood, taken in a trial of the OX40 agonist ivuxolimab. These receptors originate from an adult with an advanced solid tumor such as melanoma, head and neck, liver or kidney cancer. CDR3s leave out the opening cysteine and the closing phenylalanine or tryptophan.

v_call	j_call	cdr3_aa
TRBV19	TRBJ1-5	ASKYGGGNQPQH
TRBV5-4	TRBJ2-7	ASSDQGSEQY
TRBV5-6	TRBJ1-1	ASRPYGTDKYTEAF
TRBV6-6	TRBJ2-1	ASGRDGSYNEQF
TRBV7-9	TRBJ2-7	ASSLAGSEQY
TRBV11-2	TRBJ1-1	ASSLDHYTGLNTEAF
TRBV18	TRBJ2-7	ASSTEVDRVMEQY
TRBV30	TRBJ2-4	AWRDKNIQY
TRBV5-1	TRBJ2-7	ASSLGRGGNEQY
TRBV21-1	TRBJ2-1	ASSKGQRGPPYNEQF
TRBV5-4	TRBJ2-1	ASSQEGGLINNEQF
TRBV13	TRBJ2-3	ASSLSGGGTDTQY
TRBV6-5	TRBJ2-6	ASSSAGANVLT
TRBV5-6	TRBJ2-1	ASSLDGRGNEQF
TRBV29-1	TRBJ1-1	SVEQGRATEAF
TRBV27	TRBJ1-1	ASSVYSPAGGTEAF